Shown below are 21 T cell receptor beta chains from a single sample sequenced in a study of CD4+ T cells in melanoma. Sequenced by immunoSEQ multiplex PCR; TCRdb stores in-frame clones only, minus some. The table includes more than 20,000 clones, approximately 80% detected once. Source material: cells from a culture (not recorded whether cultured in vitro). These receptors all come from a human donor with melanoma.

This clone was observed a handful of times. The V gene is TRBV6-5, the J gene TRBJ1-2; the D gene is possibly TRBD1 (5 bases). Between the trimmed V and J ends, which lost 0 bases and 9 bases, there was a span of 17 bases. Germline CDR1 and CDR2: MNHEY and SVGAGI. The CDR3 covers 15 residues. The CDR3 coding sequence is TGTGCCAGCAGTTACTCGAAGTCGGGGGTAGCAAGCTACACCTTC. Translated: CASSYSKSGVASYTF.

This chain uses TRBV5-4 with TRBJ1-1; perhaps TRBD1 as D (5 bases). V lost 4 bases, J lost 1 base, and 11 bases lay in between. The CDR3 length is 14 residues. Looked up from germline, CDR1 is SGHNT and CDR2 is YYREEE (reference sequence). Here the CDR3 reads CASSAFQGNTEAFF. The CDR3, as DNA: TGTGCCAGCAGCGCATTTCAGGGGAACACTGAAGCTTTCTTT.

As for this clone: Additional DNA sequences in this sample encode the identical CDR3. The rearrangement joins TRBV6-1 to TRBJ1-6; D ambiguous. Per germline, CDR1 MNHNS and CDR2 SASEGT. The V end was cut by 1 base, the J end by 7 bases, with 5 bases between. This CDR3 is built from 13 residues. The CDR3 is CASSEEGNSPLHF. The CDR3 nucleotides are TGTGCCAGCAGTGAAGAAGGGAATTCACCCCTCCACTTT.

This chain uses TRBV6-1 with TRBJ1-2, with a possible D match to TRBD1 (5 bases). CDR3 size: 13 residues. Per germline, CDR1 MNHNS and CDR2 SASEGT. Trimming pared 4 bases from V and 8 bases from J, leaving 14 bases between. This CDR3 reads CASSGDPGRGYTF. Written as DNA, the CDR3 is TGTGCCAGCAGTGGGGACCCCGGAAGAGGCTACACCTTC.

The chain is built from TRBV10-2 and TRBJ1-4, with a possible D match to TRBD1 (5 bases). Deletions cut 6 bases from V and 8 bases from J, with 13 bases between. CDR1 is WSHSY and CDR2 is SAAADI in the germline V gene. CDR3 length equals 13 residues. CDR3 amino acids: CASRDSSMEKLFF. DNA of the CDR3: TGCGCCAGCAGAGACAGCAGCATGGAAAAACTGTTTTTT.

V and J are TRBV5-1 and TRBJ2-5, with D possibly TRBD1 on 6 matching bases. The V gene's germline CDR1 is SGHRS and CDR2 YFSETQ. CDR3 length: 13 amino acids. Trimming cost V 2 bases and J 5 bases, with 10 bases left between them. CDR3 coding DNA: TGCGCCAGCAGCTTTCAGGGGCGGGAGACCCAGTACTTC. This encodes CASSFQGRETQYF.

This sequence joins TRBV15 and TRBJ2-1; a possible D gene is TRBD2 (6 bases). Trimming shortened V by 5 bases and J by 12 bases, and 20 bases separated the two germline ends. CDR3 length: 14 residues. Germline CDR1 reads LNHNV; CDR2 reads YYDKDF (reference sequence). The CDR3 coding sequence is TGTGCCACCAGCGCCCACACTAACCCCGGGGGGCAGTTCTTC. Its translation is CATSAHTNPGGQFF.

The CDR3 region has the DNA TGCGCCAGCAGCTTGGCCGGCAGGGCTGGGGCCAACGTCCTGACTTTC. Residues: CASSLAGRAGANVLTF. The rearrangement links TRBV5-1 to TRBJ2-6; TRBD1 might be the D (5 bases). Trimming pared 0 bases from V and 2 bases from J, leaving 9 bases between. CDR1 is SGHRS and CDR2 is YFSETQ in the germline V gene. The length of the CDR3 is 16 residues.

This chain links TRBV18 with TRBJ1-2; D possibly corresponds to TRBD1 (6 bases). V lost 5 bases to trimming and J lost 2 bases, with 15 bases between them. This CDR3 has 15 residues. Germline V lookup: CDR1 KGHSH, CDR2 LQKENI. The CDR3 is CASSWPGQGNYGYTF. The DNA for the CDR3 is TGTGCCAGCTCATGGCCGGGACAAGGGAACTATGGCTACACCTTC. The full variable domain, in which reference TRBV18 and TRBJ1-2 provide the parts outside the CDR3, is NAGVMQNPRHLVRRRGQEARLRCSPMKGHSHVYWYRQLPEEGLKFMVYLQKENIIDESGMPKERFSAEFPKEGPSILRIQQVVRGDSAAYFCASSWPGQGNYGYTFGSGTRLTVV.

The J gene is TRBJ1-4, the V gene TRBV2; possible D gene TRBD1, 6 bases. The germline gives CDR1 SNHLY, CDR2 FYNNEI. There are 14 residues in the CDR3. V lost 10 bases and J lost 5, with 17 bases in between. The CDR3 region has the DNA TGTGCCACCTCATGGACAGTCGCCAATGAAAAACTGTTTTTT. It yields the protein CATSWTVANEKLFF.

The V and J genes are TRBV9 and TRBJ1-3, with D maybe TRBD1 (6 bases). Deletions cut 0 bases from V and 2 bases from J, with 9 bases between. Looked up from germline, CDR1 is SGDLS and CDR2 is YYNGEE. The CDR3 contains 15 residues. The CDR3 reads CASSVVGAAGNTIYF. The CDR3 DNA reads as TGTGCCAGCAGCGTAGTGGGGGCCGCTGGAAACACCATATATTTT.

V is TRBV30 and J is TRBJ1-4; no reliable D call. This CDR3 contains 14 residues. Germline assignment: CDR1 GTSNPN and CDR2 SVGIG (reference sequence). The V end lost 0 bases, the J end lost 5 bases, and 10 bases lay between the germline ends. CDR3 residues: CAWSVAGGNEKLFF. The CDR3 DNA is TGTGCCTGGAGTGTTGCAGGCGGGAATGAAAAACTGTTTTTT.

This sequence joins TRBV7-3 and TRBJ1-1; perhaps TRBD1 as D (6 bases). V lost 5 bases and J lost 1, with 8 bases in between. The CDR3 sequence is 13 residues long. Germline CDR1 is SGHTA and CDR2 is FQGTGA. This CDR3 reads CASSPGQNTEAFF. For the CDR3, the DNA is TGTGCCAGCAGCCCGGGACAGAACACTGAAGCTTTCTTT.

This clone came up a few times. This chain links TRBV4-1 with TRBJ2-1; TRBD2 matches at 8 bases. This CDR3 region has 14 residues. J was trimmed by 3 bases and V by 3 bases; bases with no gene match: 1. Germline V gives CDR1 MGHRA, CDR2 YSYEKL. The CDR3 reads CASSQRGVYNEQFF. CDR3 in DNA: TGCGCCAGCAGCCAGCGGGGGGTCTACAATGAGCAGTTCTTC.

The V gene is TRBV27, the J gene TRBJ1-5, with D unclear. V lost 5 bases to trimming and J lost 4 bases, with 15 bases between them. Germline V gene data show CDR1 as MNHEY and CDR2 as SMNVEV (reference sequence). This CDR3 contains 15 residues. The CDR3 loop reads CASSSRGGVNQPQHF. The CDR3 DNA is TGTGCCAGCAGTAGCCGTGGCGGGGTGAATCAGCCCCAGCATTTT.

The V call is TRBV6-1, the J call TRBJ1-1; no clear D gene. Germline CDR1 reads MNHNS; CDR2 reads SASEGT. This CDR3 contains 15 residues. With 2 bases removed from V and 5 bases from J, the gap between germline ends came to 15 bases. As DNA, the CDR3 is TGTGCCAGCAGTGAAAATGGGGTAGAACAGACTGAAGCTTTCTTT. This sequence encodes CASSENGVEQTEAFF.

The rearrangement joins TRBV28 to TRBJ2-7, with a tentative D call TRBD1 (5 bases). Germline CDR1 and CDR2: MDHEN and SYDVKM. This CDR3 is built from 15 residues. The V gene lost 4 bases and the J gene lost 0 bases, with 13 bases spanning the gap. This CDR3 is CASSWTPSSSYEQYF. The CDR3 coding sequence is TGTGCCAGCAGTTGGACACCCAGTTCCTCCTACGAGCAGTACTTC.

The J gene is TRBJ1-5, the V gene TRBV19; 9 bases are shared with TRBD1. This CDR3 spans 17 amino acids. The V gene's germline CDR1 is LNHDA and CDR2 SQIVND (reference sequence). V gave up 4 bases and J gave up 4 bases; unmatched junction bases: 11. CDR3 DNA: TGTGCCAGTAGTAAGTTGGACAGGGGCCTCTCGAATCAGCCCCAGCATTTT. This encodes CASSKLDRGLSNQPQHF. Drawing the rest from reference TRBV19 and TRBJ1-5, the complete variable domain is DGGITQSPKYLFRKEGQNVTLSCEQNLNHDAMYWYRQDPGQGLRLIYYSQIVNDFQKGDIAEGYSVSREKKESFPLTVTSAQKNPTAFYLCASSKLDRGLSNQPQHFGDGTRLSIL.

This clone was detected only a few times. In nucleotides, the CDR3 is TGTGCCAGCAGCTTAAGTGGGGCCCCTAACTATGGCTACACCTTC. Its translation: CASSLSGAPNYGYTF. The rearrangement links TRBV7-9 to TRBJ1-2; the D gene is possibly TRBD1 (5 bases). This CDR3 spans 15 amino acids. Germline loops: CDR1 SEHNR, CDR2 FQNEAQ (reference sequence). Between the trimmed V and J ends, which lost 2 bases and 0 bases, there was a span of 10 bases. The full variable domain, its missing parts supplied by reference TRBV7-9 and TRBJ1-2, is DTGVSQNPRHKITKRGQNVTFRCDPISEHNRLYWYRQTLGQGPEFLTYFQNEAQLEKSRLLSDRFSAERPKGSFSTLEIQRTEQGDSAMYLCASSLSGAPNYGYTFGSGTRLTVV.

In DNA form, the CDR3 reads TGTGCCAGCAGTGCTAACAGGGGAGTGAACACTGAAGCTTTCTTT. It is translated as CASSANRGVNTEAFF. The rearrangement links TRBV6-1 to TRBJ1-1; TRBD1 agrees at 7 bases. Losses at the gene ends were 4 bases for V and 0 bases for J; bases not matched to a gene: 5. The CDR3 has 15 amino acids. CDR1 is MNHNS and CDR2 is SASEGT in the germline V gene.

This rearrangement joins TRBV4-1 to TRBJ2-5; D not resolved. Germline CDR1 and CDR2: MGHRA and YSYEKL. The germline V and J ends were trimmed by 0 bases and 2 bases, with 10 bases remaining between them. This CDR3 has 15 amino acids. CDR3 sequence reads: CASSQDRTQQETQYF. Here the CDR3 DNA reads TGCGCCAGCAGCCAAGATCGCACTCAACAAGAGACCCAGTACTTC.